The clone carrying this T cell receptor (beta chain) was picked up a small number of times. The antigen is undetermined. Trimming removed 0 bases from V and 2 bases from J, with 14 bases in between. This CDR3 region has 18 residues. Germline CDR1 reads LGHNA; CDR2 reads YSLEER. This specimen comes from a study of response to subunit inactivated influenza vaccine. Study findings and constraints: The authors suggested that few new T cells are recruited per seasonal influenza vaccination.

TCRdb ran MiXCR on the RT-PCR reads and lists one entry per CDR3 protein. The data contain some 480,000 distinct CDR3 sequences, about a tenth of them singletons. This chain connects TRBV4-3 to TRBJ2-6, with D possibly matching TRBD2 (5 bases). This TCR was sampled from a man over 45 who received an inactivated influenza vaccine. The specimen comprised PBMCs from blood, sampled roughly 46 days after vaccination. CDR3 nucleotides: TGCGCCAGCAGCCAAGAGTTGCCCGGGAATGCTGGGGCCAACGTCCTGACTTTC. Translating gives CASSQELPGNAGANVLTF.